This T cell receptor beta chain is drawn from a study of cytomegalovirus exposure and HLA in healthy donors. It was with 60 Vbeta and 13 Jbeta primers that the PCR ran. Profiled with immunoSEQ multiplex PCR; TCRdb holds only in-frame clones, not every one. The table shows around 170,000 clones, with about 80% occurring only once. This clone was counted a single time. CDR3 length: 15 amino acids. Germline CDR1 SNHLY, CDR2 FYNNEI. V trimming: 4 bases; J trimming: 5 bases; junction bases outside the gene matches: 10. The TCR originated in a man between 60 and 70 years old in good health and CMV-seronegative. Material: PBMCs. This chain uses TRBV2 with TRBJ1-2; 7 bases fit TRBD1. CDR3 DNA: TGTGCCAGCAGTGCCCGACAGGGCGGGTCGTATGGCTACACCTTC. Protein: CASSARQGGSYGYTF.